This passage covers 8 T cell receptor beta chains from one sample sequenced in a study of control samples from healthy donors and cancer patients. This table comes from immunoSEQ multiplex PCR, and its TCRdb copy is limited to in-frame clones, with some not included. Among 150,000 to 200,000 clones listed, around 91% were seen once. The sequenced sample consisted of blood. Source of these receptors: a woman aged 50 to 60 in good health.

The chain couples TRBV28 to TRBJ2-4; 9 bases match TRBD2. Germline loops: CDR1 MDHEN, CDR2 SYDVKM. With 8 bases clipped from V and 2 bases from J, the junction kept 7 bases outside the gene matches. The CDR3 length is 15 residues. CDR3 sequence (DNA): TGTGCCAGCGCGGGGGGGACGTCGACCAAAAACATTCAGTACTTC. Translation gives CASAGGTSTKNIQYF.

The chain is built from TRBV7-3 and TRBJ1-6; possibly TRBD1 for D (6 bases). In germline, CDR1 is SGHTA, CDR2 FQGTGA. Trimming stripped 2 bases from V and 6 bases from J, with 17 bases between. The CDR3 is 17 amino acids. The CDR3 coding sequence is TGTGCCAGCAGCTTATGGGGGGCGGTGAACGGTAATTCACCCCTCCACTTT. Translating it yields CASSLWGAVNGNSPLHF.

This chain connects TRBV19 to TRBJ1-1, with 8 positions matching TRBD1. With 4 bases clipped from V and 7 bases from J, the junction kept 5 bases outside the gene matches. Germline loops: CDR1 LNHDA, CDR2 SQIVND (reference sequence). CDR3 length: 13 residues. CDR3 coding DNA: TGTGCCAGTAGTACTTCCGGGACAGGTGAAGCTTTCTTT. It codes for CASSTSGTGEAFF.

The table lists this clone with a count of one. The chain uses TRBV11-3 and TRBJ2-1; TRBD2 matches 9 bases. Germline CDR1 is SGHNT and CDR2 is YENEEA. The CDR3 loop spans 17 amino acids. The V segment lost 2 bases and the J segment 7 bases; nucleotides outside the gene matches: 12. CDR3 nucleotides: TGTGCCAGCAGCTTAATAGCTTTAGCGGGAGTGAGTAATGAGCAGTTCTTC. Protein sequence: CASSLIALAGVSNEQFF. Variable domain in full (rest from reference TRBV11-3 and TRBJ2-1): EAGVVQSPRYKIIEKKQPVAFWCNPISGHNTLYWYLQNLGQGPELLIRYENEEAVDDSQLPKDRFSAERLKGVDSTLKIQPAELGDSAVYLCASSLIALAGVSNEQFFGPGTRLTVL.

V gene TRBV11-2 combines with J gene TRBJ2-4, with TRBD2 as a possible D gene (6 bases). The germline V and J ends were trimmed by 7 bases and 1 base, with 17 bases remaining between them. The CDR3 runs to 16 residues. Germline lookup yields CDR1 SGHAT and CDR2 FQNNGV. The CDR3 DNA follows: TGTGCCAGCATCCCTATTAAAGGGAGGGCCAAAAACATTCAGTACTTC. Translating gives CASIPIKGRAKNIQYF. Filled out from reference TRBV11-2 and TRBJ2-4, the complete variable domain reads EAGVAQSPRYKIIEKRQSVAFWCNPISGHATLYWYQQILGQGPKLLIQFQNNGVVDDSQLPKDRFSAERLKGVDSTLKIQPAKLEDSAVYLCASIPIKGRAKNIQYFGAGTRLSVL.

The CDR3 DNA is TGTGCCAGCAGTTACCCTGGGACAGGGCTTCTGAATCAGCCCCAGCATTTT. It encodes CASSYPGTGLLNQPQHF. The chain links TRBV6-2 or TRBV6-3 to TRBJ1-5; the match to TRBD1 covers 9 bases. The trim removed 2 bases at V and 4 bases at J, leaving 9 bases unmatched. The germline gives CDR1 MNHEY, CDR2 SVGEGT. CDR3 length: 17 residues.

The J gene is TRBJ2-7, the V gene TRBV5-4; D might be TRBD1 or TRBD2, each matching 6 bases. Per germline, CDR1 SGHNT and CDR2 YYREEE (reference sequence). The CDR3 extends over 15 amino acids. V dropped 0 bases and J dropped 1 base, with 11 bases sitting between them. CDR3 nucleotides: TGTGCCAGCAGCTTGGGGGGGGCCGTTTCCTACGAGCAGTACTTC. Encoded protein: CASSLGGAVSYEQYF.

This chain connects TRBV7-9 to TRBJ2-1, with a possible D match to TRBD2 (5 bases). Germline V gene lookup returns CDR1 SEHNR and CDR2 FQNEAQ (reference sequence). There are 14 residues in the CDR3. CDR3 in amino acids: CAAGGSFLYNEQFF. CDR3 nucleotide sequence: TGTGCAGCCGGCGGGTCTTTTCTCTACAATGAGCAGTTCTTC.